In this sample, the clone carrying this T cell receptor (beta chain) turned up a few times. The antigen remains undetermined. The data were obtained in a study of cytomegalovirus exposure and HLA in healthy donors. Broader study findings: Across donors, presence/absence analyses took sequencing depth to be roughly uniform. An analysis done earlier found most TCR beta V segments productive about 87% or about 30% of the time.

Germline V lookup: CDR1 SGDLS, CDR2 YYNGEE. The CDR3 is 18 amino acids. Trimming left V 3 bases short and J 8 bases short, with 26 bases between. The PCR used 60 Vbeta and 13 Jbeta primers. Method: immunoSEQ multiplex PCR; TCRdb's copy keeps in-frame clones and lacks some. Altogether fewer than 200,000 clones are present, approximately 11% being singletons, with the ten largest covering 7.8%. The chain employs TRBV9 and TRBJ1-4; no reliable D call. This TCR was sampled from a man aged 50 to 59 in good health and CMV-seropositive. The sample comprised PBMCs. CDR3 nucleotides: TGTGCCAGCAGCGCGAGGAACCCCTCTAGCCGCATAAACGAAAAACTGTTTTTT. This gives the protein CASSARNPSSRINEKLFF. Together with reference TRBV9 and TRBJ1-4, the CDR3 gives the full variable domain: DSGVTQTPKHLITATGQRVTLRCSPRSGDLSVYWYQQSLDQGLQFLIQYYNGEERAKGNILERFSAQQFPDLHSELNLSSLELGDSALYFCASSARNPSSRINEKLFFGSGTQLSVL.